Following are 9 T cell receptor beta chains from one sample sequenced in a study of tissue T cells after allogeneic stem cell transplantation. The protocol was immunoSEQ multiplex PCR, while the TCRdb copy is restricted to in-frame clones and leaves out a portion. The table lists about 21,000 clones, around 70% of them singletons. The sample was blood. The receptor source for this set is a female BALB/c mouse in good health. The mouse line has the MHC haplotype H2-d.

With regard to this clone: Gene names and germline match the mouse. The read gets to within 1 residue of the CDR3 end, and the germline J gene fills in the rest. This chain connects TRBV31 to TRBJ2-5, with unresolved D. The CDR3 loop spans 11 amino acids. Trimming shortened V by 4 bases and J by 3 bases, and 5 bases separated the two germline ends. Germline loops: CDR1 GKSSPN, CDR2 SITVG. CDR3: CAWTQQDTQYF. The CDR3 bases that were read are TGTGCCTGGACGCAGCAAGACACCCAGTAC.

To note about this clone: Gene names denote mouse genes. The read terminates 1 residue ahead of where the CDR3 ends, so the germline J gene completes it. This chain uses TRBV13-3 with TRBJ2-7, with D maybe TRBD1 (6 bases). Germline values: CDR1 NNHDY, CDR2 SYVADS. This CDR3 contains 12 residues. The V gene lost 6 bases and the J gene lost 4 bases, with 11 bases spanning the gap. CDR3 bases read: TGTGCCAGCACAGGGGAGGGATATGAACAGTAC. This gives the protein CASTGEGYEQY. The complete CDR3 sequence is CASTGEGYEQYF.

Remarks on this clone: Gene names denote mouse genes. The CDR3 end lies 1 residue beyond the end of the read and is filled in from the germline J gene. This chain connects TRBV4 to TRBJ2-5; 11 bases agree with TRBD2. This CDR3 comprises 15 residues. The V gene end was trimmed by 3 bases and the J gene end by 2 bases; junction bases not matched to a gene: 1. CDR1 and CDR2 from the germline V gene are LGHDT and YNNKQL (reference sequence). The CDR3 bases that were read are TGTGCCAGCAGCTACGACTGGGGGGGCCAAGACACCCAGTAC. It codes for CASSYDWGGQDTQY. The whole CDR3 sequence is CASSYDWGGQDTQYF.

With respect to this clone: Gene and germline names: mouse. With the read ending 1 residue before the CDR3 end, the germline J gene is used to fill in that end. The chain combines TRBV4 with TRBJ2-5, with TRBD2 matching 11 bases. V lost 3 bases to trimming and J lost 2 bases; unmatched junction nucleotides: 4. Germline-derived CDR1 and CDR2 are LGHDT and YNNKQL (reference sequence). The CDR3 contains 16 residues. The CDR3 is CASSYRDWGTQDTQYF. Incomplete CDR3 DNA: TGTGCCAGCAGCTATAGGGACTGGGGGACCCAAGACACCCAGTAC. Looking up the rest from reference TRBV4 and TRBJ2-5 gives the full variable domain: ETAVFQTPNYHVTQVGNEVSFNCKQTLGHDTMYWYKQDSKKLLKIMFSYNNKQLIVNETVPRRFSPQSSDKAHLNLRIKSVEPEDSAVYLCASSYRDWGTQDTQYFGPGTRLLVL.

Remarks on this clone: Germline and genes: mouse. The sequence runs out 1 residue before the end of the CDR3; the remainder is reconstructed from the germline J gene. The chain carries TRBV13-3 and TRBJ1-5; D is uncertain. In germline, CDR1 is NNHDY, CDR2 SYVADS. The CDR3 spans 13 residues. V gave up 6 bases and J gave up 2 bases, with 9 bases separating them. The CDR3 DNA, read in part, is TGTGCCAGCAACCAGAGGGACAACCAGGCTCCGCTT. The encoded protein is CASNQRDNQAPL. The full CDR3 is CASNQRDNQAPLF.

Comment on this clone: Gene names are the mouse ones. The read comes to an end 1 residue before the CDR3 does, leaving the germline J gene to fill in the end. The V and J genes are TRBV19 and TRBJ1-6; D remains ambiguous. TRBJ1-6 counts as an open reading frame of uncertain function. The CDR3 loop spans 15 amino acids. Germline V CDR1 and CDR2: FNHDT, SITEND (reference sequence). Trimming took 3 bases from V and 0 from J, leaving 7 bases between them. The CDR3 region is CASSTDNSYNSPLYF. The DNA read from the CDR3 is TGTGCCAGCAGTACAGACAATTCCTATAATTCGCCCCTCTAC.

Details on this clone: Germline and genes here are mouse. From the germline J gene comes the end of the CDR3, since the read stops 1 residue before it. This rearrangement joins TRBV3 to TRBJ1-5; the D gene is possibly TRBD1 (5 bases). CDR1 and CDR2 from the germline V gene are SNHLY and FYNGKV (reference sequence). V dropped 3 bases and J dropped 6 bases, with 6 bases sitting between them. The CDR3 is 12 residues long. The sequenced CDR3 bases are TGTGCCAGCAGCTTTGACAGCCAGGCTCCGCTT. Translation: CASSFDSQAPL. The full-length CDR3 reads as CASSFDSQAPLF.

Comments on this clone: Gene names follow the mouse nomenclature. The read terminates 1 residue ahead of where the CDR3 ends, so the germline J gene completes it. The chain uses TRBV13-2 and TRBJ2-3, with TRBD2 identical over 9 bases. V lost 0 bases to trimming and J lost 0 bases; unmatched junction nucleotides: 8. The germline gives CDR1 NNHNN, CDR2 SYGAGS (reference sequence). The CDR3 consists of 18 residues. The CDR3 loop reads CASGDARWGGPSAETLYF. The DNA read from the CDR3 is TGTGCCAGCGGTGATGCTCGCTGGGGGGGTCCTAGTGCAGAAACGCTGTAT.

On this clone: Gene names and germline refer to mouse. The read terminates 1 residue ahead of where the CDR3 ends, so the germline J gene completes it. The rearrangement uses TRBV4 and TRBJ2-4; D possibly corresponds to TRBD2 (5 bases). This CDR3 comprises 14 residues. The germline V gene encodes CDR1 LGHDT and CDR2 YNNKQL (reference sequence). Trimming cost V 5 bases and J 0 bases, with 9 bases left between them. Incomplete CDR3 DNA: TGTGCCAGCAGCCAGACTGTTAGTCAAAACACCTTGTAC. Protein sequence: CASSQTVSQNTLY. The whole CDR3 sequence is CASSQTVSQNTLYF.